Here is one TCR beta chain with its context. The antigen is unknown. The data were taken from a study of shared clonotypes between healthy human individuals. The J segment lost 0 bases and the V segment lost 5 bases, leaving 12 bases of the junction unmatched. The length of the CDR3 is 19 residues. The germline V gene has CDR1 MNHEY and CDR2 SMNVEV (reference sequence). Regarding the study as a whole: Non-shared clonotypes showed lower generation probabilities than clonotypes common to all four donors.

Sequenced by immunoSEQ multiplex PCR; TCRdb stores in-frame clones only, minus some. Of approximately 2.5 million clones listed, approximately 94% are singletons. Source material: naive CD4+ T cells from PBMCs. Stated subset: CD45RA+ positively selected. The TCR originated in a man aged 18 to 35 in good health. Some clones in this sample may be carry-over from other donors' samples. V is TRBV27 and J is TRBJ2-2; the match to TRBD1 covers 10 bases. The CDR3 region has the DNA TGTGCCAGCAGTCCACGGGGGACAGGGGCCCTCGCGAACACCGGGGAGCTGTTTTTT. Translated: CASSPRGTGALANTGELFF.